A single sample is the source of the 32 T cell receptor beta chains below, sequenced in a study of cytomegalovirus exposure and HLA in healthy donors. 13 Jbeta primers and 60 Vbeta primers were used for the PCR. Generated by immunoSEQ multiplex PCR, the TCRdb table keeps only in-frame clones and is missing some. Altogether over 20,000 clones are present, roughly 79% being singletons, with the ten largest covering about 4.2%. Material for sequencing was PBMCs. The receptors were gathered from a male donor in good health and CMV-seronegative.

The J gene is TRBJ2-6, the V gene TRBV7-2; no clear D. The CDR3 spans 17 residues. Trimming shortened V by 0 bases and J by 0 bases, and 9 bases separated the two germline ends. CDR1 is SGHTA and CDR2 is FQGNSA in the germline V gene. In DNA form, the CDR3 reads TGTGCCAGCAGCTTAGCGGGCTCCCGCTCTGGGGCCAACGTCCTGACTTTC. Protein sequence: CASSLAGSRSGANVLTF.

V is TRBV7-3 and J is TRBJ2-2; 7 positions match TRBD2. V lost 2 bases to trimming and J lost 3 bases; unmatched junction nucleotides: 6. Germline-derived CDR1 and CDR2 are SGHTA and FQGTGA. The CDR3 loop spans 16 amino acids. Here the CDR3 reads CASSLRSSGYTGELFF. The CDR3 DNA is TGTGCCAGCAGCTTACGGTCTAGCGGCTACACCGGGGAGCTGTTTTTT.

V is TRBV28 and J is TRBJ1-1; D ambiguous. Trimming took 3 bases from V and 5 from J, leaving 13 bases between them. The CDR3 runs 14 residues. Germline loops: CDR1 MDHEN, CDR2 SYDVKM. CDR3 in DNA: TGTGCCAGCAGTTTCCCGGACCGGAGGACTGAAGCTTTCTTT. The encoded protein is CASSFPDRRTEAFF.

The chain joins TRBV5-1 to TRBJ2-5; no clear D. Germline CDR1 SGHRS, CDR2 YFSETQ. V dropped 0 bases and J dropped 2 bases, with 11 bases sitting between them. This CDR3 is built from 15 residues. The CDR3 here is CASSLGNRDQETQYF. DNA of the CDR3: TGCGCCAGCAGCTTGGGCAACAGAGATCAAGAGACCCAGTACTTC.

J is TRBJ1-1 and V is TRBV15; the match to TRBD1 covers 8 bases. Germline CDR1 reads LNHNV; CDR2 reads YYDKDF (reference sequence). With 1 base clipped from V and 0 bases from J, the junction kept 4 bases outside the gene matches. CDR3 length equals 16 residues. The CDR3 nucleotides are TGTGCCACCAGCAGAGGATCGACAGGGGTGAACACTGAAGCTTTCTTT. It is translated as CATSRGSTGVNTEAFF.

V and J are TRBV6-5 and TRBJ2-3, with D perhaps TRBD1 (6 bases). The CDR3 loop spans 14 amino acids. Trimming took 5 bases from V and 0 from J, leaving 9 bases between them. The germline gives CDR1 MNHEY, CDR2 SVGAGI. CDR3 protein: CASSPDRSTDTQYF. The CDR3 bases are TGTGCCAGCAGTCCCGACAGGAGCACAGATACGCAGTATTTT.

V is TRBV27 and J is TRBJ2-7, with 11 nucleotides matching TRBD1. The trim removed 6 bases at V and 2 bases at J, leaving 6 bases unmatched. The germline V gene encodes CDR1 MNHEY and CDR2 SMNVEV (reference sequence). The CDR3 runs to 15 residues. The CDR3 DNA is TGTGCCAGCAGATTTAAGGGACAGGGGGCCTACGAGCAGTACTTC. Amino acids: CASRFKGQGAYEQYF.

The chain links TRBV4-3 to TRBJ1-2; 8 positions agree with TRBD1. The CDR3 is 15 amino acids. V dropped 0 bases and J dropped 8; count of bases not matched to a gene: 8. The germline V gene has CDR1 LGHNA and CDR2 YSLEER. Here the CDR3 DNA reads TGCGCCAGCAGCCAAGATTTTATCAGGGGGCAAGGCTACACCTTC. This encodes CASSQDFIRGQGYTF.

The chain employs TRBV9 and TRBJ2-5; no reliable D call. CDR3 length: 13 amino acids. Per germline, CDR1 SGDLS and CDR2 YYNGEE. Trimming removed 1 base from V and 5 bases from J, with 9 bases in between. The CDR3: CASSVQDGETQYF. CDR3 in DNA: TGTGCCAGCAGCGTACAAGACGGGGAGACCCAGTACTTC.

Remarks on this clone: At one of its ends the junction is not consistent with the germline gene, which may arise from a read error. J is TRBJ1-1 and V is TRBV9, with D perhaps TRBD1 (5 bases). The CDR3 contains 14 residues. Germline V lookup: CDR1 SGDLS, CDR2 YYNGEE. For the CDR3, the DNA is TGTGCCAGCAGCTTTGGGGCGGTGAAGACTGAAGCTTTCTTT. It yields the protein CASSFGAVKTEAFF.

The rearrangement joins TRBV27 to TRBJ2-7; 11 nucleotides match TRBD2. With V trimmed by 5 bases and J by 3 bases, 3 bases remained unmatched. Germline V gene sequence: CDR1 MNHEY, CDR2 SMNVEV (reference sequence). This CDR3 has 14 residues. Written as DNA, the CDR3 is TGTGCCAGCAGTCCCGGGACTAGCGGCTACGAGCAGTACTTC. Translation gives CASSPGTSGYEQYF.

The rearrangement links TRBV11-1 to TRBJ2-2, with 14 nucleotides matching TRBD2. The CDR3 is made up of 17 amino acids. Germline assignment: CDR1 SGHAT and CDR2 FQDESV (reference sequence). V shed 3 bases, J shed 5 bases, and the junction held 5 bases outside the gene matches. Written as DNA, the CDR3 is TGTGCCAGCAGCTTCGGACTAGCGGGGGGAGGGACCGGGGAGCTGTTTTTT. It specifies CASSFGLAGGGTGELFF.

V is TRBV9 and J is TRBJ2-1; D is perhaps TRBD2 (6 bases). Germline V gene sequence: CDR1 SGDLS, CDR2 YYNGEE. The CDR3 is made up of 14 amino acids. V was clipped by 2 bases and J by 8 bases, with 14 bases between them. CDR3 coding DNA: TGTGCCAGCAGCGTGGGGCGGGGTATGCATGAGCAGTTCTTC. This encodes CASSVGRGMHEQFF. The full variable domain, completed using reference TRBV9 and TRBJ2-1, is DSGVTQTPKHLITATGQRVTLRCSPRSGDLSVYWYQQSLDQGLQFLIQYYNGEERAKGNILERFSAQQFPDLHSELNLSSLELGDSALYFCASSVGRGMHEQFFGPGTRLTVL.

The V call is TRBV28, the J call TRBJ2-7; 10 bases map to TRBD2. Germline CDR1 is MDHEN and CDR2 is SYDVKM. The CDR3 contains 14 residues. With V trimmed by 10 bases and J by 7 bases, 13 bases remained unmatched. The CDR3 sequence: CAIQLLAGTGEQYF. In DNA form, the CDR3 reads TGTGCCATCCAGTTACTAGCGGGAACAGGGGAGCAGTACTTC.

The CDR3 sequence: CASSKLPGTSFTDTQYF. CDR3 DNA sequence: TGTGCCAGCAGCAAACTGCCCGGGACTAGCTTCACAGATACGCAGTATTTT. The chain carries TRBV5-6 and TRBJ2-3, with 9 bases lining up with TRBD2. With V trimmed by 4 bases and J by 2 bases, 11 bases remained unmatched. This CDR3 has 17 residues. Germline V lookup: CDR1 SGHDT, CDR2 YYEEEE.

The chain is built from TRBV7-2 and TRBJ1-2; D unresolved. Germline V CDR1 and CDR2: SGHTA, FQGNSA. Trimming stripped 2 bases from V and 4 bases from J, with 11 bases between. The CDR3 is 14 residues long. The CDR3 sequence is CASSLNPAGYGYTF. In nucleotides, the CDR3 is TGTGCCAGCAGCTTAAATCCCGCGGGCTATGGCTACACCTTC.

The rearrangement links TRBV21-1 to TRBJ1-1. TRBV21-1 constitutes a pseudogene. The CDR3 covers 15 residues. The CDR3 DNA follows: TGTGCCAGCAGCAAATGGAGATGGATGAACACTGAAGCTTTCTTT. This gives the protein CASSKWRWMNTEAFF.

The chain is built from TRBV7-6 and TRBJ2-1; 16 bases map to TRBD2. J gave up 7 bases and V 5 bases, and 8 bases lay outside the gene matches. The length of the CDR3 is 17 residues. CDR1 and CDR2 from the germline V gene are SGHVS and FNYEAQ. The CDR3 sequence: CASSPGLAGGPGNEQFF. The CDR3 bases are TGTGCCAGCAGCCCGGGACTAGCGGGGGGGCCGGGAAATGAGCAGTTCTTC.

The gene calls are TRBV6-6 and TRBJ2-5; 9 bases map to TRBD1. TRBJ2-7 explains the end of the DNA better; the J call may be wrong. Per the germline V gene, CDR1 is MNHNY and CDR2 is SVGAGI (reference sequence). The CDR3 has 15 residues. The CDR3 bases are TGTGCCAGCAGTTACGCGGGACAGGGAGGATACGAGCAGTACTTC. Amino acid sequence: CASSYAGQGGYEQYF.

The rearrangement uses TRBV30 and TRBJ1-4; 8 bases match TRBD1. With V trimmed by 7 bases and J by 5 bases, 6 bases remained unmatched. CDR1 and CDR2 from the germline V gene are GTSNPN and SVGIG (reference sequence). This CDR3 contains 13 residues. As DNA, the CDR3 is TGTGCCTCACCGGGACAGGCAAATGAAAAACTGTTTTTT. Translated: CASPGQANEKLFF.

This clone appeared a few times. J is TRBJ2-6 and V is TRBV28; tentative D call: TRBD1 (6 bases). Germline V gives CDR1 MDHEN, CDR2 SYDVKM. The CDR3 runs 15 residues. The V gene lost 5 bases and the J gene lost 1 base, with 9 bases spanning the gap. The CDR3 region has the DNA TGTGCCAGCAGTATACAGGGATCTGGGGCCAACGTCCTGACTTTC. Encoded protein: CASSIQGSGANVLTF.

The table lists this clone with a few counts. J is TRBJ1-1 and V is TRBV4-3, with D perhaps matching TRBD1 (5 bases). The CDR3 extends over 16 amino acids. Trimming took off 4 bases at V and 1 base at J, with 16 bases between the two ends. Looked up from germline, CDR1 is LGHNA and CDR2 is YSLEER. In DNA form, the CDR3 reads TGCGCCAGCAGCCCCCGGTGGGGCGCGAGGAACACTGAAGCTTTCTTT. Translating gives CASSPRWGARNTEAFF.

In its sample, this clone was seen a few times. The junction and the germline gene differ at one end; a read error may be behind it. The V and J genes are TRBV7-9 and TRBJ2-3; no clear D. Germline V lookup: CDR1 SEHNR, CDR2 FQNEAQ (reference sequence). The CDR3 runs 12 residues. The CDR3 spells CSSSLIPDTQYF. The CDR3 DNA reads as TGTTCCAGCAGCCTTATCCCAGATACGCAGTATTTT.

The chain is built from TRBV11-2 and TRBJ2-7; tentatively, D is TRBD1 (6 bases). The ends were cut back, 0 bases at V and 6 bases at J, with 15 bases in the middle. CDR1 and CDR2 (germline): SGHAT, FQNNGV. The CDR3 consists of 15 residues. The CDR3 sequence: CASSLDQGITGEQYF. As DNA, the CDR3 is TGTGCCAGCAGCTTAGATCAGGGGATTACGGGCGAGCAGTACTTC. The whole variable domain, remainder taken from reference TRBV11-2 and TRBJ2-7, is EAGVAQSPRYKIIEKRQSVAFWCNPISGHATLYWYQQILGQGPKLLIQFQNNGVVDDSQLPKDRFSAERLKGVDSTLKIQPAKLEDSAVYLCASSLDQGITGEQYFGPGTRLTVT.

J is TRBJ2-3 and V is TRBV7-2; 10 bases map to TRBD2. The CDR3 runs to 12 residues. V lost 5 bases to trimming and J lost 11 bases; unmatched junction nucleotides: 4. CDR1 SGHTA and CDR2 FQGNSA come from the germline V gene. The CDR3 sequence is CASSQLAGEQYF. CDR3 nucleotide sequence: TGTGCCAGCAGCCAGCTAGCGGGGGAGCAGTATTTT. Filled out from reference TRBV7-2 and TRBJ2-3, the complete variable domain reads GAGVSQSPSNKVTEKGKDVELRCDPISGHTALYWYRQSLGQGLEFLIYFQGNSAPDKSGLPSDRFSAERTGGSVSTLTIQRTQQEDSAVYLCASSQLAGEQYFGPGTRLTVL.

The V and J genes are TRBV15 and TRBJ1-1; D unclear. The CDR3 extends over 13 amino acids. From germline, CDR1 is LNHNV and CDR2 YYDKDF (reference sequence). Trimming left V 1 base short and J 3 bases short, with 6 bases between. CDR3 in amino acids: CATSRVTDTEAFF. Here the CDR3 DNA reads TGTGCCACCAGCAGAGTTACAGACACTGAAGCTTTCTTT.

The chain is built from TRBV18 and TRBJ1-1; TRBD1 matches 7 bases. Trimming took 4 bases from V and 3 from J; bases not matched to a gene: 2. CDR1 is KGHSH and CDR2 is LQKENI in the germline V gene. The CDR3 runs 13 residues. The CDR3 nucleotides are TGTGCCAGCTCACAGGGGGCGGACACTGAAGCTTTCTTT. This encodes CASSQGADTEAFF.

The rearrangement joins TRBV28 to TRBJ2-1; 12 nucleotides match TRBD2. The CDR3 has 17 amino acids. V shed 6 bases and J 4 bases; nucleotides not matched to a gene: 10. Germline V gene data show CDR1 as MDHEN and CDR2 as SYDVKM. The CDR3 sequence: CASSDSSGGAEYNEQFF. CDR3 coding DNA: TGTGCCAGCAGCGATTCTAGCGGGGGGGCCGAATACAATGAGCAGTTCTTC.

The chain combines TRBV6-5 with TRBJ1-6, with D unclear. Trimming removed 5 bases at V and 0 bases at J, with 5 bases between. The CDR3 has 14 residues. Per germline, CDR1 MNHEY and CDR2 SVGAGI. The CDR3 region is CASSTSSYNSPLHF. The DNA of the CDR3 is TGTGCCAGCAGTACAAGCTCCTATAATTCACCCCTCCACTTT.

The chain is built from TRBV19 and TRBJ1-3; no firm D call. Germline assignment: CDR1 LNHDA and CDR2 SQIVND (reference sequence). The CDR3 length is 13 residues. Trimming took off 6 bases at V and 3 bases at J, with 9 bases between the two ends. CDR3 nucleotides: TGTGCCAGTAGCCCTGACATTGGAAACACCATATATTTT. The encoded protein is CASSPDIGNTIYF.

The rearrangement links TRBV10-2 to TRBJ2-1, with TRBD2 matching 11 bases. The trim removed 0 bases at V and 4 bases at J, leaving 2 bases unmatched. Germline lookup yields CDR1 WSHSY and CDR2 SAAADI. There are 16 residues in the CDR3. The CDR3 sequence is CASSESASGRYNEQFF. CDR3 bases: TGCGCCAGCAGTGAGTCTGCTAGCGGGAGGTACAATGAGCAGTTCTTC.

The V gene is TRBV5-1, the J gene TRBJ1-6; D gene uncertain. Germline-derived CDR1 and CDR2 are SGHRS and YFSETQ. This CDR3 has 15 amino acids. The V end lost 0 bases, the J end lost 6 bases, and 10 bases lay between the germline ends. CDR3 sequence (DNA): TGCGCCAGCAGCTTGGTCGGGTCCATTAATTCACCCCTCCACTTT. This gives the protein CASSLVGSINSPLHF.